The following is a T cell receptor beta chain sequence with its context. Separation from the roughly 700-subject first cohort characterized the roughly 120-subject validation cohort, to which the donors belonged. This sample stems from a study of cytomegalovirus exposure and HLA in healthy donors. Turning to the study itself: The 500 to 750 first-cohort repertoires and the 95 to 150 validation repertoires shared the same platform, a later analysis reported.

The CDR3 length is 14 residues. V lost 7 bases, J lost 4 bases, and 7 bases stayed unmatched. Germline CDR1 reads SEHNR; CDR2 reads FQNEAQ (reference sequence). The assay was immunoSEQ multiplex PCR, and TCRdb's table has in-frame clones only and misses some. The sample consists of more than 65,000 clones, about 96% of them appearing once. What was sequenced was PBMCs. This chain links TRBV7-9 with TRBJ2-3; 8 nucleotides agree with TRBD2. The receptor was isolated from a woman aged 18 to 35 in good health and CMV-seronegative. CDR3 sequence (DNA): TGTGCCAGCACCGCCGGGGGGGGCCCAGATACGCAGTATTTT. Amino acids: CASTAGGGPDTQYF.